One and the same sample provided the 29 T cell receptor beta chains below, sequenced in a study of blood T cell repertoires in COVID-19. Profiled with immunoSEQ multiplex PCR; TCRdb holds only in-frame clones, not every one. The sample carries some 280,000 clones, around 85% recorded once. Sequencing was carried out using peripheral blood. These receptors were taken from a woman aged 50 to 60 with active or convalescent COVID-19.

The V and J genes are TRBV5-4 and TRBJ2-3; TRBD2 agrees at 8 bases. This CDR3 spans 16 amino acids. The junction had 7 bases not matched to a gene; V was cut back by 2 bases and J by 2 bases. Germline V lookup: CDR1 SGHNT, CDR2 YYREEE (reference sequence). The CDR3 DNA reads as TGTGCCAGCAGCTTCTGGCGGGGGGATTACACAGATACGCAGTATTTT. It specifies CASSFWRGDYTDTQYF.

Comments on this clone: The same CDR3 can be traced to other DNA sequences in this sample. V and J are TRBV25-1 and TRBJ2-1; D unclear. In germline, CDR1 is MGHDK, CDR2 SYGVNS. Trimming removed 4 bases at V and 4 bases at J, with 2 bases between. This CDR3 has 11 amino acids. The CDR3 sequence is CASSAYNEQFF. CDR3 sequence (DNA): TGTGCCAGCAGTGCGTACAATGAGCAGTTCTTC.

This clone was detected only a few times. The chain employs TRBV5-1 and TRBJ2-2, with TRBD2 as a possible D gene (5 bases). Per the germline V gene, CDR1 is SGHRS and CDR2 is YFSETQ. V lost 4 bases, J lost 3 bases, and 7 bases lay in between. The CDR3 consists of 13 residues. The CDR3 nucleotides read TGCGCCAGCAGCCAGGACTACACCGGGGAGCTGTTTTTT. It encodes CASSQDYTGELFF. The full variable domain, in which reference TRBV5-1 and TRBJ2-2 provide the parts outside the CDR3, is KAGVTQTPRYLIKTRGQQVTLSCSPISGHRSVSWYQQTPGQGLQFLFEYFSETQRNKGNFPGRFSGRQFSNSRSEMNVSTLELGDSALYLCASSQDYTGELFFGEGSRLTVL.

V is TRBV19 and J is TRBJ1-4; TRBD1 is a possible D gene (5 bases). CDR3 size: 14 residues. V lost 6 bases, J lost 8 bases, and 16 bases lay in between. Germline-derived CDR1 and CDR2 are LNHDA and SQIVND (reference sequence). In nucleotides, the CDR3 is TGTGCCAGTAGCCTCGGGGGGGGACGGGAAAAACTGTTTTTT. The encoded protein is CASSLGGGREKLFF.

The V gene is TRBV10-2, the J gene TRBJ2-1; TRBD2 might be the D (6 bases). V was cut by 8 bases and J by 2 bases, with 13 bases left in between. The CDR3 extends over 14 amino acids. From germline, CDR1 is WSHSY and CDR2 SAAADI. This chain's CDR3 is CASGGASPYNEQFF. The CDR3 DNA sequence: TGCGCCAGCGGCGGGGCGTCCCCCTACAATGAGCAGTTCTTC.

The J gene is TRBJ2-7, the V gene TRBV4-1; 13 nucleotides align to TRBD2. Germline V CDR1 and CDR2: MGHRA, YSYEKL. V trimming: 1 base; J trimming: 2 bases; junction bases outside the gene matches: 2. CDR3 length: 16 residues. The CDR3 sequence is CASSQGTSGRAYEQYF. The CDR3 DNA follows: TGCGCCAGCAGCCAAGGGACTAGCGGGAGAGCCTACGAGCAGTACTTC.

The CDR3, as DNA: TGTGCCACCAGTGACCGGACTAGACCCAGCACAGATACGCAGTATTTT. The encoded protein is CATSDRTRPSTDTQYF. The chain is built from TRBV24-1 and TRBJ2-3; 7 bases line up with TRBD2. The CDR3 has 16 residues. Germline CDR1 KGHDR, CDR2 SFDVKD. J lost 0 bases, V lost 4 bases, and 6 bases had no gene match.

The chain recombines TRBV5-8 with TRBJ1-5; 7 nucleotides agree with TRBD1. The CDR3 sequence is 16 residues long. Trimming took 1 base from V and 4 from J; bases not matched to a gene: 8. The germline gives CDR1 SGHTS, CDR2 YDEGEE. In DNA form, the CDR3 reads TGTGCCAGCAGCTTGATGGGGACAGTACAGAATCAGCCCCAGCATTTT. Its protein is CASSLMGTVQNQPQHF.

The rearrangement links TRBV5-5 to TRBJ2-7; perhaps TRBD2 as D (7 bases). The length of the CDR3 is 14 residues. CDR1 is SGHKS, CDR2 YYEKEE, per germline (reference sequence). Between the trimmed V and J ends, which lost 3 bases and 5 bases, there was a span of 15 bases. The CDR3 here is CASSSIGGRDEQYF. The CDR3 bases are TGTGCCAGCAGCTCAATCGGGGGGCGCGACGAGCAGTACTTC. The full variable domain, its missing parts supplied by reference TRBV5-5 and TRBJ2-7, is DAGVTQSPTHLIKTRGQQVTLRCSPISGHKSVSWYQQVLGQGPQFIFQYYEKEERGRGNFPDRFSARQFPNYSSELNVNALLLGDSALYLCASSSIGGRDEQYFGPGTRLTVT.

CDR3 sequence (DNA): TGTGCCAGTTGGGCCCCGGACAGGGGCATTGAAGCTTTCTTT. Protein product: CASWAPDRGIEAFF. V gene TRBV7-9 combines with J gene TRBJ1-1, with 9 bases aligning to TRBD1. J lost 7 bases, V lost 9 bases, and 12 bases had no gene match. CDR1 and CDR2 (germline): SEHNR, FQNEAQ (reference sequence). CDR3 size: 14 residues. Full variable domain (rest looked up from reference TRBV7-9 and TRBJ1-1): DTGVSQNPRHKITKRGQNVTFRCDPISEHNRLYWYRQTLGQGPEFLTYFQNEAQLEKSRLLSDRFSAERPKGSFSTLEIQRTEQGDSAMYLCASWAPDRGIEAFFGQGTRLTVV.

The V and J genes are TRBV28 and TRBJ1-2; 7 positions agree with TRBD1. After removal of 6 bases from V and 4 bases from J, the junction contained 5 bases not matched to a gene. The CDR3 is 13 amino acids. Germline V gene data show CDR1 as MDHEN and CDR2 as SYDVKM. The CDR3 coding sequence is TGTGCCAGCAGCCCGGGACAGATCTATGGCTACACCTTC. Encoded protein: CASSPGQIYGYTF.

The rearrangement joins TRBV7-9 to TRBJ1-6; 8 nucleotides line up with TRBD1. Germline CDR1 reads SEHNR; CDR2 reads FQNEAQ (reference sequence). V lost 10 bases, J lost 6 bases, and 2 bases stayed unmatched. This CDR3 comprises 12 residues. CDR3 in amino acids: CAIDRGNSPLHF. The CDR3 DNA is TGTGCCATAGACAGGGGTAATTCACCCCTCCACTTT.

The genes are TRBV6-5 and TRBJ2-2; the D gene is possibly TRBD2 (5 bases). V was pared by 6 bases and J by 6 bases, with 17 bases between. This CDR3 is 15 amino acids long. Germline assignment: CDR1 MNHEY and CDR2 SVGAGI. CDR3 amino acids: CASRVTAGDPGELFF. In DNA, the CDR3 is TGTGCCAGCAGGGTGACGGCCGGGGATCCCGGGGAGCTGTTTTTT.

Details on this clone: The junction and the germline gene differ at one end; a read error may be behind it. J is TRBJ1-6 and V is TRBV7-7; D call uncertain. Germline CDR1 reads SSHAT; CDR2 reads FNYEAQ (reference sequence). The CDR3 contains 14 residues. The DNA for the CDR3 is TGTGCTAGCAGCTCGCCGACGTTTGCGGGGCCCCTCCACTTT. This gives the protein CASSSPTFAGPLHF.

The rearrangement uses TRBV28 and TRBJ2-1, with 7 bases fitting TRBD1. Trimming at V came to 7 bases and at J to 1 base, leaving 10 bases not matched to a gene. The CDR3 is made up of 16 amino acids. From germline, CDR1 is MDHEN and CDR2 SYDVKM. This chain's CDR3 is CASISYRGGSYNEQFF. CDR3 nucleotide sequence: TGTGCCAGCATATCGTACAGGGGTGGGTCCTACAATGAGCAGTTCTTC.

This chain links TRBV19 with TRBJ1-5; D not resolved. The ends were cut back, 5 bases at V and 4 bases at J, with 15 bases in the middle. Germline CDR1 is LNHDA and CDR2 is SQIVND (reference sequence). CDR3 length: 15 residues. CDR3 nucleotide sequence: TGTGCCAGTAGTCCAACAGTTTCTGGTAATCAGCCCCAGCATTTT. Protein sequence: CASSPTVSGNQPQHF. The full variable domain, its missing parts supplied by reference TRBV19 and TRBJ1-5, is DGGITQSPKYLFRKEGQNVTLSCEQNLNHDAMYWYRQDPGQGLRLIYYSQIVNDFQKGDIAEGYSVSREKKESFPLTVTSAQKNPTAFYLCASSPTVSGNQPQHFGDGTRLSIL.

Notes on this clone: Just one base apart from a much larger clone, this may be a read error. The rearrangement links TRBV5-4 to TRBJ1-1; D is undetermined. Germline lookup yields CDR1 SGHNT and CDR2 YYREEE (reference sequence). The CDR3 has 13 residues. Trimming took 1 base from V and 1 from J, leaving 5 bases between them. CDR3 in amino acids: CASSLTANTEAFF. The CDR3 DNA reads TGTGCCAGCAGCTTGACTGCGAACACTGAAGCTTTCTTT. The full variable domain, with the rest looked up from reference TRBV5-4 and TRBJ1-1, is ETGVTQSPTHLIKTRGQQVTLRCSSQSGHNTVSWYQQALGQGPQFIFQYYREEENGRGNFPPRFSGLQFPNYSSELNVNALELDDSALYLCASSLTANTEAFFGQGTRLTVV.

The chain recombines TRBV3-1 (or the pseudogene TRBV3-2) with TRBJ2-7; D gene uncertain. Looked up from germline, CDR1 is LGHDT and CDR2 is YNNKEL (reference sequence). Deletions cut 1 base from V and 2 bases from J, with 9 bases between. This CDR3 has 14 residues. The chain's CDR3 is CASSQGPVPYEQYF. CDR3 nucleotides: TGTGCCAGCAGCCAAGGGCCCGTCCCCTACGAGCAGTACTTC.

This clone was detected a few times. DNA for the CDR3: TGTGCCAGCAGCCTCGGGGGAAACACCATATATTTT. Translated: CASSLGGNTIYF. The chain is built from TRBV3-1 (or the pseudogene TRBV3-2) and TRBJ1-3; D unclear. This CDR3 has 12 amino acids. The germline gives CDR1 LGHDT, CDR2 YNNKEL (reference sequence). V lost 4 bases to trimming and J lost 4 bases, with 5 bases between them.

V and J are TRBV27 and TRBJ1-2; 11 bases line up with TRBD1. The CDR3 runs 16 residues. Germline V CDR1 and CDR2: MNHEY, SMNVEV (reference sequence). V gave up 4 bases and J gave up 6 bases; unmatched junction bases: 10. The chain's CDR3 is CASSSHRDRGIHGYTF. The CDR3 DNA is TGTGCCAGCAGTTCTCATCGGGACAGGGGGATACATGGCTACACCTTC.

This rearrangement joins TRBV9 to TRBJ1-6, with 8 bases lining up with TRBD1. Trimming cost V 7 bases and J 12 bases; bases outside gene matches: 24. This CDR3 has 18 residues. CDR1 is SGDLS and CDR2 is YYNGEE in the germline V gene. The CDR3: CASLPATHLKRQGLPLHF. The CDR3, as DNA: TGTGCCAGCTTACCCGCAACGCATCTTAAGAGACAGGGGCTACCCCTCCACTTT.

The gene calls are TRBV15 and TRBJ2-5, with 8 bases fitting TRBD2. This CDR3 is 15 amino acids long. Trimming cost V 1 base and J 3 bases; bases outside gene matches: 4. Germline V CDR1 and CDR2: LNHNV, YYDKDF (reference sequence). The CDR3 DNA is TGTGCCACCAGCAGAGGACCGGGACTAGAAGAGACCCAGTACTTC. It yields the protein CATSRGPGLEETQYF.

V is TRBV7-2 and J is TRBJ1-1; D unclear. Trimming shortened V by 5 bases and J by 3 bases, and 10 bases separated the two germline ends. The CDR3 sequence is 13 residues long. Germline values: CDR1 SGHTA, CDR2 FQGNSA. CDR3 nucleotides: TGTGCCAGCAGCCTGGTGGAGCACACTGAAGCTTTCTTT. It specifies CASSLVEHTEAFF.

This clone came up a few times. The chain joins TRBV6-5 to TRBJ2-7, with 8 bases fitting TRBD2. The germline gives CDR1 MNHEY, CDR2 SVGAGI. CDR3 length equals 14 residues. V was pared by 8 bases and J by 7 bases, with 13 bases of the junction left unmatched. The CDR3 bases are TGTGCCAGCCGGGCTAGCGGGCTTCTGTTAGAGCAGTACTTC. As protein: CASRASGLLLEQYF.

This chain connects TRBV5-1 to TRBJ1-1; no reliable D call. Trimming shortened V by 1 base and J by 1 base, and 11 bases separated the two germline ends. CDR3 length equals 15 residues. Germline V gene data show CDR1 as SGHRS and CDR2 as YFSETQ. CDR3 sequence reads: CASSLSEAPNTEAFF. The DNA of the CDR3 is TGCGCCAGCAGCTTGTCGGAGGCCCCGAACACTGAAGCTTTCTTT.

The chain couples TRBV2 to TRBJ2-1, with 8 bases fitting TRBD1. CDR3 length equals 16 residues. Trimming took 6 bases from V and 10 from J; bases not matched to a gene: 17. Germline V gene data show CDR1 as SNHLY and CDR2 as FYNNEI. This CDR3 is CASSPRLGQGRGEQFF. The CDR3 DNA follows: TGTGCCAGCAGCCCCAGACTAGGACAGGGCCGAGGAGAGCAGTTCTTC.

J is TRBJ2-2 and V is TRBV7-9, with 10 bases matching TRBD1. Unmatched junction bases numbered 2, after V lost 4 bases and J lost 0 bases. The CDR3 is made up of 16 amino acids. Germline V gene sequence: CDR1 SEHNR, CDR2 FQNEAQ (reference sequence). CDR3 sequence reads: CASSYGQGANTGELFF. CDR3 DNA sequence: TGTGCCAGCAGCTATGGACAGGGGGCGAACACCGGGGAGCTGTTTTTT.

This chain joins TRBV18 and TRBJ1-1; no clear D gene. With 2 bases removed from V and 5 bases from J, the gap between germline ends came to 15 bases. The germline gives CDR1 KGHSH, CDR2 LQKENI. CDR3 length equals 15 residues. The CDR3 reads CASSPYLIPETEAFF. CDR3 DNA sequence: TGTGCCAGCTCACCATATTTGATACCCGAGACTGAAGCTTTCTTT.

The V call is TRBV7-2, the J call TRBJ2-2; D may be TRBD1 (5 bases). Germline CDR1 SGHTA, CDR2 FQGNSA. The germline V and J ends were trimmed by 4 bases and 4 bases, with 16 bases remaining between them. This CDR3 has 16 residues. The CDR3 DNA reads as TGTGCCAGCAGCTCCCGTCTAGGGGCAGGCACCGGGGAGCTGTTTTTT. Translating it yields CASSSRLGAGTGELFF.